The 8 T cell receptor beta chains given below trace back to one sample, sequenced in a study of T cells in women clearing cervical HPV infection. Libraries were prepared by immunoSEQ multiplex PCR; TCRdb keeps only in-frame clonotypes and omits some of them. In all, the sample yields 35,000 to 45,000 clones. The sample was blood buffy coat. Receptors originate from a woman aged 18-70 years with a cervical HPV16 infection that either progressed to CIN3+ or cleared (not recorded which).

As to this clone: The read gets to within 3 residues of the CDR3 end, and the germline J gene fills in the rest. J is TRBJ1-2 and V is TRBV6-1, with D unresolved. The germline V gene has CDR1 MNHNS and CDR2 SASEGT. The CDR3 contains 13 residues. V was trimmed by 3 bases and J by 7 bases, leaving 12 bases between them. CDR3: CASSESRRGGYTF. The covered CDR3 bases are TGTGCCAGCAGTGAGTCCAGGCGGGGTGGC.

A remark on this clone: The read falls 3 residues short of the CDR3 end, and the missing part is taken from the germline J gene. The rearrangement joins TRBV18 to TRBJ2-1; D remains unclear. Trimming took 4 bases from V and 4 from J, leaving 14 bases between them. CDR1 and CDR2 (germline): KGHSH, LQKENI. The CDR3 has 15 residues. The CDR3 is CASSRQAEIYNEQFF. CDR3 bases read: TGTGCCAGCTCACGGCAGGCAGAAATTTACAATGAG.

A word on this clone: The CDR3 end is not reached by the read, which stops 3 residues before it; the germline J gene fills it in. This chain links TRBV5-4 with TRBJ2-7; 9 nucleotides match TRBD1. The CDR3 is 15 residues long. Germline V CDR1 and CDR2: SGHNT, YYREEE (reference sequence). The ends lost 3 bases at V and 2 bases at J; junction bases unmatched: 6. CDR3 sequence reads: CASSSPGTGTYEQYF. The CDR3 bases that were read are TGTGCCAGCAGCTCTCCCGGGACAGGGACCTACGAG.

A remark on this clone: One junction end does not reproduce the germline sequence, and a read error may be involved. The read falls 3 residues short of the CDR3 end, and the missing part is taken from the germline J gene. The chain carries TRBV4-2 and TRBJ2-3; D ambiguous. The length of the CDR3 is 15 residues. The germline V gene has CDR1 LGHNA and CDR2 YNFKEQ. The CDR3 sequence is CASSQANSYTDTQYF. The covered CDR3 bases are TGCGCCAGCAGCCAGGCCAACAGTTACACAGATACG.

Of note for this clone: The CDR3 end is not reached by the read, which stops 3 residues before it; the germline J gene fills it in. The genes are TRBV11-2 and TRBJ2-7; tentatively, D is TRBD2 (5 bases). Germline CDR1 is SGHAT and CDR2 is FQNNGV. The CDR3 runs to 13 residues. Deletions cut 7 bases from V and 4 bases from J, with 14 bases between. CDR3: CASTKSSAYEQYF. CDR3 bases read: TGTGCCAGCACCAAAAGTAGCGCGTACGAG.

CDR3 DNA, as far as it was read: TGTGCCAGTAGTATAGATCGGTACAATGAG. Translated, it gives CASSIDRYNE. The full CDR3 protein is CASSIDRYNEQFF. This rearrangement joins TRBV19 to TRBJ2-1; D gene unclear. The CDR3 extends 3 residues past the end of the read, so its final part is completed from the germline J gene. CDR1 LNHDA and CDR2 SQIVND come from the germline V gene (reference sequence). The CDR3 sequence is 13 residues long. The V and J ends lost 0 bases and 4 bases respectively, with 4 bases between them.

The CDR3 sequence: CSVEKTRSNEQFF. CDR3 bases read: TGCAGCGTTGAAAAGACTAGAAGCAATGAG. The J gene is TRBJ2-1, the V gene TRBV29-1; weak D call: TRBD2 (6 bases). The read halts 3 residues ahead of the CDR3 end, with the missing end drawn from the germline J gene. Trimming took 2 bases from V and 6 from J, leaving 11 bases between them. There are 13 residues in the CDR3. Germline loops: CDR1 SQVTM, CDR2 ANQGSEA.

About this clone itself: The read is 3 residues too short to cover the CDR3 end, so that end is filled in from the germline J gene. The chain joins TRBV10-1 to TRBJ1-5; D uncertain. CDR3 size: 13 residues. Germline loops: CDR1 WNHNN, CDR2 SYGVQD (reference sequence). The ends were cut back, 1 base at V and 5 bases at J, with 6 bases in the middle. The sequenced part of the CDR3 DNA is TGCGCCAGCAGTGAGTACGGTGATCAGCCC. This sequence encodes CASSEYGDQP. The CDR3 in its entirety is CASSEYGDQPQHF.